Described below is a single T cell receptor beta chain sequence and its context. The antigen remains unidentified. These data belong to a study of shared clonotypes between healthy human individuals. Regarding the study as a whole: Large sequencing depth failed to make sorted-subset sequencing complete, rarefaction showed.

CD45RO-negative cells were positively selected for CCR7, leaving out terminally differentiated effector memory CD45RA+ cells. Recent acute infections and vaccinations were absent in the healthy HIV-negative adult donors. Here immunoSEQ multiplex PCR was the method, and the copy in TCRdb shows in-frame clones only, minus some. Of about 2.1 million clones in the sample, more than 85% were seen once. The TCR originated in a young man in good health. Some clones in this sample may be carry-over from other donors' samples. The specimen sequenced was naive CD8+ T cells from PBMCs.

This chain's CDR3 is CASSSLRGRGELFF. CDR3 in DNA: TGTGCCAGCAGCTCCCTCAGGGGGCGCGGGGAGCTGTTTTTT. The chain has TRBV7-9 and TRBJ2-2, with TRBD1 matching 8 bases. V lost 4 bases, J lost 7 bases, and 5 bases stayed unmatched. This CDR3 has 14 residues. Germline lookup yields CDR1 SEHNR and CDR2 FQNEAQ (reference sequence).